This T cell receptor beta chain was obtained from a study of blood T cell repertoires in COVID-19. Study-wide context: Samples taken during acute and convalescent COVID-19 were collected in the United States, Italy and Spain.

In the authors' workflow: For nucleated cells, counts were estimated from reference gene primer amplification. Some clones are missing from TCRdb's copy, which holds only in-frame ones; the method was immunoSEQ multiplex PCR. Clone size and V and J calls were adopted from that table, with D and trimming inferred from the DNA. The repertoire holds more than 350,000 clones, with roughly 90% as singletons. The CDR3 has 15 residues. Germline V CDR1 and CDR2: MNHNS, SASEGT. About this clone itself: The junction differs from germline at one of its ends, possibly a read error.

Specimen: peripheral blood. This clonotype was sampled from a woman aged 25 to 39 with COVID-19, enrolled during active disease. The rearrangement joins TRBV6-1 to TRBJ2-1; weak D call: TRBD2 (5 bases). CDR3: CASREELVSYNEQFF. For the CDR3, the DNA is TGTGCCAGCAGGGAAGAACTAGTATCCTACAATGAGCAGTTCTTC.